This TCR beta chain is drawn from a study of T cells after yellow fever vaccination. Overall study findings and caveats: Although the secondary response was weaker, it peaked faster, at day 5 versus 15. Booster sampling recovered most clones from primary vaccination (approximately 96% CD4, approximately 90% CD8). A small proportion of clonotypes was detected in both the CD4 and CD8 compartments. Abundant clonotypes from the bulk population could get into FACS-sorted repertoires as contaminants.

This clonotype appeared many times. What it binds is unknown. TCRdb reprocessed the 5' RACE reads via MiXCR and lists one record per CDR3 protein. The sample holds 200,000 to 300,000 distinct CDR3 sequences, more than 3.5% seen once. Sequencing used PBMCs, obtained 15 days after the yellow fever booster vaccination. This clonotype was sampled from a man aged 18-30 years who received the YFV17D yellow fever vaccine.

CDR3 region: CASSPIIFRDRGSYEQYF. The CDR3, as DNA: TGTGCCAGCAGTCCGATTATCTTCCGGGACAGGGGGTCGTACGAGCAGTACTTC. V is TRBV6-2 or TRBV6-3 and J is TRBJ2-7; 11 nucleotides line up with TRBD1. The CDR3 sequence is 18 residues long. The V segment lost 5 bases and the J segment 4 bases; nucleotides outside the gene matches: 16. The germline V gene encodes CDR1 MNHEY and CDR2 SVGEGT.